These T cell receptor beta chains were read from a single sample in a study of cytomegalovirus exposure and HLA in healthy donors. Only in-frame clones appear in the TCRdb table, and some are missing; sequencing was by immunoSEQ multiplex PCR. The table includes roughly 250,000 clones, approximately 84% detected once. The sequenced sample was PBMCs. These receptors all stem from a woman between 40 and 50 years old in good health and CMV-seropositive. Both conserved end residues are part of each CDR3. D genes are given only for firm matches. Not every row has a clone size; where given, it reads once, few, many or a size class.

-	TRBV28	-	TRBJ1-2	TGTGCCAGCAGTCAACCCTCCCGAGGTTATGGCTACACCTTC	CASSQPSRGYGYTF
-	TRBV5-1	-	TRBJ2-2	TGCGCCAGCAGGACACAGGGTTTCGGGGAGCTGTTTTTT	CASRTQGFGELFF
-	TRBV19	-	TRBJ1-5	TGTGCCAGTAGTATAGCTAGGGGAAGCAATCAGCCCCAGCATTTT	CASSIARGSNQPQHF
-	TRBV5-4	TRBD1	TRBJ2-7	TGTGCCAGCAGCTTGTCTACTGGACAGGGGTACTACGAGCAGTACTTC	CASSLSTGQGYYEQYF
-	TRBV15	TRBD2	TRBJ2-3	TGTGCCACCAGCAGAGAAGGGAGGGCCGCAGATACGCAGTATTTT	CATSREGRAADTQYF
-	TRBV6-5	TRBD2	TRBJ2-7	TGTGCCAGCGCCGGGACTAGCGGTTACGAGCAGTACTTC	CASAGTSGYEQYF
-	TRBV4-3	-	TRBJ2-2	TGCGCCAGCAGCCAAGACGGAGGGGGCCTGGGCGGGGAGCTGTTTTTT	CASSQDGGGLGGELFF
-	TRBV6-5	TRBD1	TRBJ2-1	TGTGCCAGCAGCCCCTGGGGACAGGGGGCTTTTGAGCAGTTCTTC	CASSPWGQGAFEQFF
-	TRBV21-1	-	TRBJ1-5	TGTGCCAGCAGCTCATACAGCAGGACTATCGGGCCCCAGCATTTT	CASSSYSRTIGPQHF
-	TRBV18	-	TRBJ1-1	TGTGCCAGCTCAGAGGACAGTGAAGCTTTCTTT	CASSEDSEAFF
-	TRBV2	-	TRBJ1-2	TGTGCCAGCAGTGAACAGGGGGGCTACACCTTC	CASSEQGGYTF
-	TRBV2	-	TRBJ2-7	TGTGCCAGCAGTGAAGCTCCCCTCTCCTACGAGCAGTACTTC	CASSEAPLSYEQYF
-	TRBV15	TRBD1	TRBJ1-1	TGTGCCACCAGCAGAGCTGACAGGGTGCACACTGAAGCTTTCTTT	CATSRADRVHTEAFF
-	TRBV7-9	TRBD2	TRBJ2-7	TGTGCCAGCAGCTTGACTAGCGGGAGCTCCTACGAGCAGTACTTC	CASSLTSGSSYEQYF
-	TRBV7-2	-	TRBJ2-3	TGTGCCAGCAGCCTAGGTTGGGACATCATTACAGATACGCAGTATTTT	CASSLGWDIITDTQYF
-	TRBV30	TRBD1	TRBJ1-2	TGTGCCTGGGACCTGCAGGGGGGCAGTGGCTACACCTTC	CAWDLQGGSGYTF
-	TRBV19	TRBD2	TRBJ2-7	TGTGCCAGTTCGACTAGCGGGGGCTCCTACGAGCAGTACTTC	CASSTSGGSYEQYF
few	TRBV29-1	-	TRBJ1-3	TGCAGCGTTGAAGATCGCGGGGTTGCTGGAAACACCATATATTTT	CSVEDRGVAGNTIYF
-	TRBV30	TRBD2	TRBJ2-6	TGTGCCAGGAGGGTAGCGGGAGCTGGGGCCAACGTCCTGACTTTC	CARRVAGAGANVLTF
once	TRBV5-1	-	TRBJ1-2	TGCGCCAGCAGCGGGGGGACTGCGACTAACTATGGCTACACCTTC	CASSGGTATNYGYTF
-	TRBV21-1	-	TRBJ2-1	TGTGCCAGCACCTCCGGAGGGCTAGCGGGAGGCAATGAGCAGTTCTTC	CASTSGGLAGGNEQFF
-	TRBV5-1	-	TRBJ2-7	TGCGCCAGCAGTGGACTGTACTACGAGCAGTACTTC	CASSGLYYEQYF
-	TRBV4-2	-	TRBJ2-3	TGTGCCAGCAGCCAAGAATTGGTGGCATCAGATACGCAGTATTTT	CASSQELVASDTQYF